This T cell receptor (beta chain) came from a study of T cell responses to AZD1222 COVID-19 vaccine (dated by TCRdb to about 2021). In terms of the full investigation: TCR sequencing was performed for over 230 trial participants, of whom 207 were given two doses of AZD1222 and around 26 were given two doses of MenACWY control vaccine. Enrollment into the trials was organized by age into subgroups of 18-55, 56-69 and 70-plus years, and those subgroups contained approximately 150, 30 and 60 TCR-sequenced participants, respectively. Paper-wide results and their limitations: A significant rise in spike-specific TCR breadth and depth was observed after two AZD1222 doses relative to day 0 and relative to MenACWY recipients. Reportedly, close to half of the unique spike-specific TCRs recognized epitopes lying outside the regions that are mutated in the B.1.351 and B.1.1.7 variants. Only a handful of AZD1222 recipients were SARS-CoV-2 seropositive at baseline, limiting conclusions about previously exposed vaccinees. Participants were mostly white British and included more females than males, and it was suggested by the authors that clonal diversity may have been underestimated. The whole spike protein was spanned by vaccine-associated CD4 TCRs, and dominant responses were seen in regions 160-218 and 743-854. Because no day 14 peak-response samples were available, the repertoires could be characterized only after the peak T cell response. In the small 56-69-year group, the increase in depth fell short of significance, most likely because of low power.

The CDR3 regions of human TCRbeta chains were analyzed by immunosequencing. The source study handled its data this way. TCRs in the repertoires were compared against a reference library of SARS-CoV-2-specific TCRs that had been generated with the MIRA antigen-specificity platform. Breadth meant the fraction of unique TCRs that were SARS-CoV-2-associated, whereas depth meant the fraction of total T cells that were SARS-CoV-2-associated. Using the MIRA data, each spike-specific TCR was assigned both to the spike region to which the TCR was reactive and to a CD4 or CD8 class. Log10-transformed breadth and depth values were compared by one-way ANOVA with Sidak's multiple comparisons tests. As stored in TCRdb, this immuneACCESS dataset retains in-frame rearrangements with V and J assigned. A fraction of the clones does not appear; measured against another copy, unresolved V genes explain less than half of the discrepancy, and the remainder lacks a known reason. The V and J calls and clone size come from that table; D and trimming were worked out from the DNA. The sample profile shows 120,000 to 150,000 clones; approximately 90% of them were found once. Clones ranked in the top ten supply about a tenth of the sample.

From the cysteine up to the phenylalanine, the CDR3 has a length of 16 residues. Left in the record is the CDR3 DNA by itself, 48 bases read in frame from the first base. The V end loses 5 bases and the J end loses 0 bases, and a stretch of 13 bases separates them. CDR1 and CDR2 were assigned from the germline V gene as KGHDR and SFDVKD. The sample's time point, from its label and the paper: about 28 days (+/-7) after the second vaccine dose. Because spike-specific TCR depth and breadth did not differ between the two schedules, AZD1222 recipients who got a second dose at roughly 4 weeks were pooled with those who got a second dose at roughly 12 weeks. Vaccinee samples were obtained from the UK trials COV001 and COV002, which included a single-blind randomized controlled phase 2/3 trial of AZD1222 (ChAdOx1 nCoV-19) in healthy adults. For TCRbeta chain sequencing, PBMC samples were collected from trial participants at day 0 and at day 28 after the second dose.

Remarks on this clone: Its antigen has not been determined. Qualities for individual bases were not recorded, and no much larger clone is one base off.

Sequencing used peripheral blood, obtained 28 days after the second AZD1222 dose. The chain was built from TRBV24-1 and TRBJ1-5, with the D segment identity uncertain. This clonotype originated in an adult who received the AZD1222 COVID-19 vaccine. This receptor carries the CDR3 CATSGPRLNSNQPQHF. The sequenced DNA: TGTGCCACCAGTGGTCCCAGGTTAAATAGCAATCAGCCCCAGCATTTT.